The rows below give T cell receptor beta chains drawn from one sample of a study of blood T cells in healthy people across ages. TCRdb ran MiXCR on the 5' RACE reads and lists one entry per CDR3 protein. This table holds about 640,000 distinct CDR3 sequences, roughly 30% found once. The sequencing sample was made of blood. These receptors all stem from a woman older than 75 in good health. The CDR3 runs from the conserved cysteine through the conserved F or W. Fields, in order: clone size, V gene, D gene, J gene, CDR3 DNA, CDR3 protein. A D gene is named only where the DNA matches it firmly. The size of a clone is reported for some rows only, either as once, few or many, or as a class for expanded clones.

>many|TRBV6-5|TRBD1|TRBJ2-5
TGTGCCAGCACGTACGGACAGGATCGGACCCAGTACTTC
CASTYGQDRTQYF
>few|TRBV27|.|TRBJ2-7
TGTGCCAGCAGCTGCCTCCCGGGGAGGACCGAGCAGTACTTC
CASSCLPGRTEQYF
>many|TRBV27|TRBD2|TRBJ2-7
TGTGCCAGCAACCTGCGGGGGGGCCTATCCTACGAGCAGTACTTC
CASNLRGGLSYEQYF
>.|TRBV28|TRBD2|TRBJ2-3
TGTGCCAGCAGTTACTCGCTAGCGGGAGCCTATACGCAGTATTTT
CASSYSLAGAYTQYF
>many|TRBV29-1|.|TRBJ2-7
TGCAGCGTTGAAGATCCTTCAGCACTCTCCTACGAGCAGTACTTC
CSVEDPSALSYEQYF
>.|TRBV20-1|.|TRBJ2-3
TGCAGTGCTAGTTCCACCGGACAGACGGATACGCAGTATTTT
CSASSTGQTDTQYF
>many|TRBV6-6|.|TRBJ1-2
TGTGCCAGCCAGGAAAACTATGGCTACACCTTC
CASQENYGYTF
>many|TRBV5-1|TRBD2|TRBJ2-5
TGCGCCAGCACCGAGAATAGCGGGGGGGGAACAGAGACCCAGTACTTC
CASTENSGGGTETQYF
>.|TRBV5-6|.|TRBJ2-3
TGTGCCAGCGGCTTAATCGGCACCACAGATACGCAGTATTTT
CASGLIGTTDTQYF
>many|TRBV20-1|.|TRBJ2-7
TGCAGTGCTTCCCGGACAGACTACGAGCAGTACTTC
CSASRTDYEQYF
>many|TRBV6-5|TRBD1|TRBJ2-3
TGTGCCAGCAGTTACAGCCGGACAGGGACGACAGATACGCAGTATTTT
CASSYSRTGTTDTQYF
>.|TRBV6-1|.|TRBJ2-6
TGTGCCAGCAGTGAAAGGGGGGAGGCCAACGTCCTGACTTTC
CASSERGEANVLTF
>few|TRBV4-3|.|TRBJ1-5
TGCGCCTGCAGCCAAGATCGAGATCAGCCCCAGCATTTT
CACSQDRDQPQHF
>.|TRBV5-1|.|TRBJ2-3
TGCGCCAGCAGTCGCATCCAGGGGGGGGACACAGATACGCAGTATTTT
CASSRIQGGDTDTQYF
>.|TRBV7-2|.|TRBJ1-2
TGTGCCAGCAGCCATGGGGCCTTCTATGGCTACACCTTC
CASSHGAFYGYTF
>many|TRBV7-2|TRBD1|TRBJ1-2
TGTGCCAGCAGCTCGAGGGGACAGGGAAACTATGGCTACACCTTC
CASSSRGQGNYGYTF
>.|TRBV19|.|TRBJ2-7
TGTGCCAGTAGTATACGAGGGGGGGTGAGCTCCTACGAGCAGTACTTC
CASSIRGGVSSYEQYF
>.|TRBV6-5|TRBD1|TRBJ2-7
TGTGCCAGCTGGGGGACAGGGTTTGTATACGAGCAGTACTTC
CASWGTGFVYEQYF
>.|TRBV7-9|.|TRBJ2-7
TGTGCCAGCAGCTTAACGGCCGAGCAGTACTTC
CASSLTAEQYF
>.|TRBV6-5|TRBD1|TRBJ1-2
TGTGCCAGCAGCCAAGTTCCGGACAGGGTATATGGCTACACCTTC
CASSQVPDRVYGYTF
>many|TRBV28|TRBD2|TRBJ2-7
TGTGCCGCAGCCACGGGGAGCGGGGGACCCTACGAGCAGTACTTC
CAAATGSGGPYEQYF
>.|TRBV27|TRBD2|TRBJ2-1
TGTGCCAGCAGCGATAACGGGAGGGGTGTATATAGTGAGCAGTTCTTC
CASSDNGRGVYSEQFF
>.|TRBV7-9|.|TRBJ2-7
TGTGCCGTAACACAGGGCTACGAGCAGTACTTC
CAVTQGYEQYF
>.|TRBV6-5|.|TRBJ2-7
TGTGCCAGCAGATTACGGGGCTCCCTGGACGAGCAGTACTTC
CASRLRGSLDEQYF
>many|TRBV7-2|.|TRBJ2-3
TGTGCCAGCAGCTCAAATACAGATACGCAGTATTTT
CASSSNTDTQYF
>.|TRBV4-2|TRBD2|TRBJ2-2
TGTGCCAGCAGCCAAGAGGTTAGCGGGGGCTCGAACACCGGGGAGCTGTTTTTT
CASSQEVSGGSNTGELFF
>.|TRBV15|.|TRBJ2-7
TGTGCCACCAGCAGAGATGGGGACTACGAGCAGTACTTC
CATSRDGDYEQYF
>many|TRBV7-8|.|TRBJ2-3
TGTGCCAGCAGCCCCAGGTCCGGGGGATTCGCAGATACGCAGTATTTT
CASSPRSGGFADTQYF
>few|TRBV6-1|TRBD2|TRBJ2-1
TGTGCCTGCTTATGGAGCGGGGGGGCGTATGAGCAGTTCTTC
CACLWSGGAYEQFF
>.|TRBV25-1|.|TRBJ2-5
TGTGCCAGCAGTACTCTGGTGGAGGAAGAGACCCAGTACTTC
CASSTLVEEETQYF
>.|TRBV9|TRBD1|TRBJ2-1
TGTGCCAGCAGCACCCGAGGACAGGGGAAAACCTACAATGAGCAGTTCTTC
CASSTRGQGKTYNEQFF
>many|TRBV4-2|.|TRBJ1-6
TGTGCCAGCAGCCAAGAGGAACCCAGGGGAGGTTCACCCCTCCACTTT
CASSQEEPRGGSPLHF
>many|TRBV27|TRBD1|TRBJ2-3
TGTGCCAGCAGAACCCCGCTGGCAGGGACAGGAATGGGTACGCAGTATTTT
CASRTPLAGTGMGTQYF
>.|TRBV5-1|TRBD1|TRBJ2-1
TGCGCCAGCAGCCTGACAGGGGAATACGGGAATGAGCAGTTCTTC
CASSLTGEYGNEQFF
>.|TRBV25-1|TRBD1|TRBJ1-1
TGTGCCAGCATCGGACAGGGCGGCACTGAAGCTTTCTTT
CASIGQGGTEAFF
>many|TRBV12-3/TRBV12-4|.|TRBJ2-5
TGTGCCAGCAGCTCAGGGGATCAAGAGACCCAGTACTTC
CASSSGDQETQYF
>.|TRBV5-1|.|TRBJ1-4
TGCGCCAGCACGGACGGGGGGTTTAATGAAAAACTGTTTTTT
CASTDGGFNEKLFF